These 20 T cell receptor beta chains were sequenced from one sample in a study of T cells in Graves' hyperthyroidism and ophthalmopathy (dated by TCRdb to the late 2010s). Library generation was performed with multiplex PCR. Instrument on record: Illumina HiSeq 2000. TCR beta CDR3 regions were amplified from RNA transcripts. For the first round of RT-PCR on the TCR CDR3, the HTBI primer set was used together with the Qiagen OneStep RT-PCR kit. Clones were called with MiXCR by TCRdb after fastp trimmed the public reads at Q25, and only in-frame beta chains were retained. Rows matching on CDR3 protein sequence are summarized as one entry with the most common DNA and genes. This sample comprises 200,000 to 250,000 distinct CDR3 sequences, 15% to 20% of them detected only once. Around 30% of the sample is in the top ten clones. Source material: blood. These receptors were taken from a woman aged 18 to 35 with Graves' ophthalmopathy.

This clonotype was recorded many times. This chain connects TRBV2 to TRBJ2-3; 9 bases are shared with TRBD1. With V trimmed by 9 bases and J by 0 bases, 7 bases remained unmatched. CDR1 is SNHLY, CDR2 FYNNEI, per germline. The CDR3 runs to 15 residues. CDR3 region: CARNRGTGSTDTQYF. The DNA of the CDR3 is TGTGCCAGGAACCGCGGGACAGGGAGCACAGATACGCAGTATTTT.

This clonotype was seen repeatedly, ten times or more. V is TRBV7-2 and J is TRBJ1-6; D not resolved. The CDR3 consists of 16 residues. Germline V CDR1 and CDR2: SGHTA, FQGNSA. The V and J ends lost 6 bases and 5 bases respectively, with 17 bases between them. For the CDR3, the DNA is TGTGCCAGCAGTTTTACGGGGTCTTCGGATAATTCACCCCTCCACTTT. It specifies CASSFTGSSDNSPLHF.

The chain joins TRBV11-2 to TRBJ2-3; 8 nucleotides match TRBD2. From germline, CDR1 is SGHAT and CDR2 FQNNGV. V lost 3 bases and J lost 1; bases outside the gene matches: 6. The CDR3 covers 16 residues. CDR3 loop: CASSFRGGPGTDTQYF. The CDR3 DNA reads TGTGCCAGCAGCTTCCGGGGGGGGCCTGGCACAGATACGCAGTATTTT.

This clonotype was recorded at least ten times. This chain links TRBV6-6 with TRBJ1-1; a possible D gene is TRBD1 (6 bases). V was pared by 2 bases and J by 10 bases, with 20 bases between. The length of the CDR3 is 15 residues. Germline V gene sequence: CDR1 MNHNY, CDR2 SVGAGI (reference sequence). Here the CDR3 reads CASSYLHGGARGAFF. The CDR3 coding sequence is TGTGCCAGCAGTTACCTTCACGGCGGAGCCAGGGGAGCTTTCTTT.

The V gene is TRBV20-1, the J gene TRBJ1-3, with 7 bases aligning to TRBD1. Per the germline V gene, CDR1 is DFQATT and CDR2 is SNEGSKA (reference sequence). V shed 6 bases, J shed 8 bases, and the junction held 13 bases outside the gene matches. The length of the CDR3 is 14 residues. Here the CDR3 reads CSAYDRDKGDTIYF. CDR3 sequence (DNA): TGCAGTGCATACGACAGGGACAAAGGGGACACCATATATTTT.

There are a few counts of this clonotype. At one end, the junction sequence differs from germline, possibly due to a read error. J is TRBJ1-1 and V is TRBV6-1; 10 bases line up with TRBD1. The CDR3 consists of 13 residues. In germline, CDR1 is MNHNS, CDR2 SASEGT. In DNA, the CDR3 is TGTGCCAGCAGTGACCGACAGGGGGCCTACGCTCTCTTT. This codes for CASSDRQGAYALF.

The chain links TRBV10-2 to TRBJ2-7; D may be TRBD2 (6 bases). Germline lookup yields CDR1 WSHSY and CDR2 SAAADI. V shed 6 bases and J shed 0 bases, with 12 bases lying between them. The CDR3 totals 14 residues. CDR3: CASSEDGSSYEQYF. The CDR3 DNA reads as TGCGCCAGCAGCGAAGACGGGAGCTCCTACGAGCAGTACTTC.

This clonotype was recorded at least ten times. V and J are TRBV10-3 and TRBJ2-1; D may correspond to TRBD1 or TRBD2 (5 bases each). Between the trimmed V and J ends, which lost 3 bases and 1 base, there was a span of 16 bases. Germline lookup yields CDR1 ENHRY and CDR2 SYGVKD. The CDR3 runs 17 residues. The CDR3: CAISEKNLGVSYNEQFF. The CDR3 DNA sequence: TGTGCCATCAGTGAAAAGAATCTGGGGGTATCCTACAATGAGCAGTTCTTC.

The chain has TRBV7-8 and TRBJ1-3, with D uncertain. The CDR3 contains 11 residues. V was pared by 11 bases and J by 0 bases, with 5 bases between. Germline V gene data show CDR1 as SGHVS and CDR2 as FQNEAQ. The CDR3 region is CAGYSGNTIYF. CDR3 nucleotide sequence: TGTGCCGGATACTCTGGAAACACCATATATTTT.

In this sample, this clonotype turned up many times. The CDR3 protein is CASSQEGTGKYEQYF. The CDR3 DNA reads TGCGCCAGCAGCCAAGAAGGGACAGGGAAATACGAGCAGTACTTC. The rearrangement uses TRBV4-3 and TRBJ2-7; 9 bases align to TRBD1. Germline loops: CDR1 LGHNA, CDR2 YSLEER. The CDR3 covers 15 residues. J lost 4 bases, V lost 0 bases, and 4 bases had no gene match.

This clonotype appeared a few times. The chain uses TRBV5-4 and TRBJ1-1; no reliable D call. In germline, CDR1 is SGHNT, CDR2 YYREEE (reference sequence). Trimming cost V 0 bases and J 0 bases, with 12 bases left between them. This CDR3 spans 16 amino acids. The CDR3 sequence is CASSLGQIVMNTEAFF. The CDR3 nucleotides read TGTGCCAGCAGCTTGGGACAAATAGTTATGAACACTGAAGCTTTCTTT.

This clonotype was detected only a few times. The CDR3 DNA reads as TGTGCCAGTAAGGGGTACCAAGAGACCCAGTACTTC. Translated: CASKGYQETQYF. This rearrangement joins TRBV19 to TRBJ2-5; maybe TRBD1 (5 bases). The CDR3 extends over 12 amino acids. Germline CDR1 reads LNHDA; CDR2 reads SQIVND (reference sequence). Trimming left V 7 bases short and J 0 bases short, with 6 bases between.

This clonotype was seen many times. The chain couples TRBV11-2 to TRBJ2-7; 12 bases align to TRBD2. The CDR3 sequence is 15 residues long. Germline assignment: CDR1 SGHAT and CDR2 FQNNGV. The junction had 7 bases not matched to a gene; V was cut back by 4 bases and J by 6 bases. The CDR3: CASSSLAGGRGEQYF. The CDR3 region has the DNA TGTGCCAGCAGCTCCCTAGCGGGAGGGAGAGGCGAGCAGTACTTC.

Concerning this clonotype itself: Just one base apart from a much larger clone, this may be a read error. The chain joins TRBV4-1 to TRBJ2-7; no definite D call. This CDR3 contains 14 residues. Germline V lookup: CDR1 MGHRA, CDR2 YSYEKL. This CDR3 reads CASSQDHPGYEQHF. The CDR3 DNA is TGCGCCAGCAGCCAAGATCATCCGGGTTACGAGCAGCACTTC.

Many counts were recorded for this clonotype. The rearrangement links TRBV20-1 to TRBJ2-5; 10 nucleotides line up with TRBD2. V dropped 0 bases and J dropped 5; count of bases not matched to a gene: 9. The CDR3 sequence is 16 residues long. The germline V gene has CDR1 DFQATT and CDR2 SNEGSKA (reference sequence). CDR3 loop: CSARDYRASGGETQYF. The CDR3 nucleotides read TGCAGTGCTAGAGATTATCGGGCTAGCGGGGGTGAGACCCAGTACTTC.

This clonotype showed up many times. V is TRBV20-1 and J is TRBJ1-4; the D gene is possibly TRBD1 (5 bases). Trimming took 2 bases from V and 4 from J, leaving 14 bases between them. The CDR3 is made up of 15 amino acids. CDR1 and CDR2 (germline): DFQATT, SNEGSKA (reference sequence). CDR3 coding DNA: TGCAGTGCTAGACCTGGGACTGGCCTTAATGAAAAACTGTTTTTT. Its protein product is CSARPGTGLNEKLFF.

On this clonotype: Relative to the germline gene, one junction end is altered; a read error may explain this. V gene TRBV7-2 combines with J gene TRBJ2-1; tentative D call: TRBD1 (5 bases). The length of the CDR3 is 14 residues. Germline V CDR1 and CDR2: SGHTA, FQGNSA. The CDR3 reads CASSQGFSYNEQFF. Written as DNA, the CDR3 is TGCGCCAGCAGCCAGGGTTTTTCCTACAATGAGCAGTTCTTC.

This clonotype showed up many times. The CDR3 DNA reads TGTGCCAGCAGTTACTCGTTGTTCCAAGAGACCCAGTACTTC. Translated, it gives CASSYSLFQETQYF. The rearrangement uses TRBV6-2 or TRBV6-3 and TRBJ2-5; D gene uncertain. This CDR3 comprises 14 residues. Germline V gene sequence: CDR1 MNHEY, CDR2 SVGEGT. V lost 0 bases, J lost 1 base, and 6 bases lay in between.

This clonotype was picked up many times. The chain has TRBV29-1 and TRBJ2-5, with D perhaps matching TRBD1 or TRBD2 (5 bases each). Trimming took 7 bases from V and 2 from J, leaving 17 bases between them. This CDR3 is built from 14 residues. Germline V lookup: CDR1 SQVTM, CDR2 ANQGSEA. As DNA, the CDR3 is TGCAGCGCCCGTTCTTGGGGGTCGCAAGAGACCCAGTACTTC. It specifies CSARSWGSQETQYF.

This clonotype occurred many times. Here the CDR3 DNA reads TGCAGCGTTGGCGGAACAGGGGGCATATTAGATACGCAGTATTTT. Protein sequence: CSVGGTGGILDTQYF. This chain uses TRBV29-1 with TRBJ2-3; 9 positions match TRBD1. The CDR3 length is 15 residues. V shed 4 bases, J shed 5 bases, and the junction held 10 bases outside the gene matches. Germline CDR1 is SQVTM and CDR2 is ANQGSEA.